This TCR beta chain was documented in a study of a mutant IDH1 vaccine in newly diagnosed glioma. Background on the study: Either 4-6 weeks after radiotherapy alone or alongside temozolomide, vaccination was begun.

This clone was seen a few times. The antigen is unknown. Using immunoSEQ multiplex PCR, the repertoire was profiled, and TCRdb retains in-frame clones only, with some absent. This table has 55,000 to 65,000 clones, 75% to 90% appearing once. Stated time point: week 11, during vaccination. Doses consisted of 300 ug of mutant IDH1 20-mer peptide each, paired with topical imiquimod. There were new WHO grade 3 or 4 astrocytomas in the donors, and these were IDH1-mutant and ATRX-lost. J was trimmed by 1 base and V by 8 bases; bases with no gene match: 7. CDR1 is LNHDA, CDR2 SQIVND, per germline (reference sequence). The CDR3 covers 14 residues.

The sequence was collected from a man aged 50-60 years with glioma. The starting material was PBMCs, obtained from a glioma patient whose treatment included an IDH1 peptide vaccine. V is TRBV19 and J is TRBJ1-1; 7 bases line up with TRBD1. Written as DNA, the CDR3 is TGTGCCAGTTATACAGGGGCCCAGAACACTGAAGCTTTCTTT. It encodes CASYTGAQNTEAFF. Full variable domain (rest looked up from reference TRBV19 and TRBJ1-1): DGGITQSPKYLFRKEGQNVTLSCEQNLNHDAMYWYRQDPGQGLRLIYYSQIVNDFQKGDIAEGYSVSREKKESFPLTVTSAQKNPTAFYLCASYTGAQNTEAFFGQGTRLTVV.